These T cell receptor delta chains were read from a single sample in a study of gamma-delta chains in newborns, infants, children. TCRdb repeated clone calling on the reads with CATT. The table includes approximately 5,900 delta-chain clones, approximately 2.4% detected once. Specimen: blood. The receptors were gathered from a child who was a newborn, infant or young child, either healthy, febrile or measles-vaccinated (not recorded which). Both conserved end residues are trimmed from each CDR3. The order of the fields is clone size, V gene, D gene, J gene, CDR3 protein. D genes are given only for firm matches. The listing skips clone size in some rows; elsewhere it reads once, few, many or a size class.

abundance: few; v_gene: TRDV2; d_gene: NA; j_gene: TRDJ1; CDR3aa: ARDTVERDTDKLI
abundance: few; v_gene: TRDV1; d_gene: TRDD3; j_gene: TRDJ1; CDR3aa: ALGGGGIREETDKLI
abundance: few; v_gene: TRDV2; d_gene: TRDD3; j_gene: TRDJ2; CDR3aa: ACDLLGATGTAQLF
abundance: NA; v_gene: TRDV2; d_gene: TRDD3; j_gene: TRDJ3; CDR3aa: ACDTVTGGDSSWDTRQMF
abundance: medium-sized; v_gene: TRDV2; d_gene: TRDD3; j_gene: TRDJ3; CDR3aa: ACDTVRAGGSSWDTRQMF
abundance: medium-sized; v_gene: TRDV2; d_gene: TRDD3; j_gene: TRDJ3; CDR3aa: ACDTSYWGTTRQMF
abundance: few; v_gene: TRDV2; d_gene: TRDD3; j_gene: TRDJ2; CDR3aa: ACDPLLGDTPPLLTAQLF
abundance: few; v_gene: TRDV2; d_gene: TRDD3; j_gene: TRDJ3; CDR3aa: ACDKVLGAPSSWDTRQMF
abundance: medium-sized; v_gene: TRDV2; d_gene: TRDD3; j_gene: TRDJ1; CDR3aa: ACDTVLVGDTRATDKLI
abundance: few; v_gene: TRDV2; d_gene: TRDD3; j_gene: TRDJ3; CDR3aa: ACDQTYWGGSWDTRQMF
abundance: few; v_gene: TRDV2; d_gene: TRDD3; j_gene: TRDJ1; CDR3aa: ACDTAGGYRGKLT
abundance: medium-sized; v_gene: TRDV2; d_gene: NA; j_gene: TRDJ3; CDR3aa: ACDTGDHSSWDTRQMF
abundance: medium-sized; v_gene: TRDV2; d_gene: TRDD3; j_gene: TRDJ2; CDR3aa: ACDPLTGGPSLTAQLF
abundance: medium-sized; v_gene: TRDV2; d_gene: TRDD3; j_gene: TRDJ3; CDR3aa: ACDGIRNWDTRQMF
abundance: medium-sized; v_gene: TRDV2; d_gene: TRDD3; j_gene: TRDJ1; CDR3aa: ACDPLGDTDKLI
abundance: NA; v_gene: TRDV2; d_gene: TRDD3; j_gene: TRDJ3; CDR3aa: ACDSTGGYSSSWDTRQMF
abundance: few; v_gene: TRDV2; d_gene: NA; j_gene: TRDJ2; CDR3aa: ACDTIDTPNTLTAQLF
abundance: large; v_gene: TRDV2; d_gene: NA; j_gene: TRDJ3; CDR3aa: ACDTWGHASSWDTRQMF
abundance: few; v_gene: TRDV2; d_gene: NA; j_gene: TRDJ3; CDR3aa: ACDAVWTSWDTRQMF
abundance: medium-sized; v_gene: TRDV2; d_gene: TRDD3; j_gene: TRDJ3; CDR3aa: ACDNYWGTSWDTRQMF
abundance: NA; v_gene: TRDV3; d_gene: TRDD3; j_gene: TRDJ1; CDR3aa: AFSGGYEVPDKLI
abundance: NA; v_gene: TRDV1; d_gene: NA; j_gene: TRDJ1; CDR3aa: ALGASSGYTDKLI
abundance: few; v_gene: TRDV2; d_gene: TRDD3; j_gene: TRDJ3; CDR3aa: ACDTLLGEIWDARQMF
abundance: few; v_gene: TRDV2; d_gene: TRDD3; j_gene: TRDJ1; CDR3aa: ACVYLLGDTEGTDKLI
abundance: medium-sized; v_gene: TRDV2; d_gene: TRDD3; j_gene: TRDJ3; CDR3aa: ACDTIGGYSWDTRQMF
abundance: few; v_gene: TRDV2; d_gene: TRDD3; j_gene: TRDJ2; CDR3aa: ACDTVLGDTRMTAQLF
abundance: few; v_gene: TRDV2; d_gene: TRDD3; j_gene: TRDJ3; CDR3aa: ACDPVLGDTFSRDTRQMF
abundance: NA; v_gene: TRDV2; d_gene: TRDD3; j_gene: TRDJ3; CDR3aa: ACDTGGIWDFSRDTRQMF
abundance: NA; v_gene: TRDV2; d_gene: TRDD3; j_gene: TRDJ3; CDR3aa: ACGPVRGDREWDTRQMF
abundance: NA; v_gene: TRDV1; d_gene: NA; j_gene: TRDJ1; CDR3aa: ALGELRLQYWEAAGDKLI
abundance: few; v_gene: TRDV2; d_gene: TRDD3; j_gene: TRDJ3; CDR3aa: ACDAYWGISSWDTRQMF